This TCR beta chain was observed in a study of T cells in severe cutaneous drug reactions. The CDR3 has 13 residues. CDR1 is DFQATT and CDR2 is SNEGSKA in the germline V gene (reference sequence). The donors had carbamazepine-induced Stevens-Johnson syndrome or toxic epidermal necrolysis. TCR subtype-specific primers in iRepertoire multiplex PCR prepared libraries for bulk and single-cell sequencing. TCRdb re-analyzed the multiplex PCR reads; it lists each CDR3 protein once, without DNA. This sample's table reports 9,000 to 13,000 distinct CDR3 sequences. The TCR sequence derives from a human donor with Stevens-Johnson syndrome, a severe cutaneous drug reaction. V gene TRBV20-1 combines with J gene TRBJ1-4; the TCRdb call, TRBD1, lacks DNA for checking. Sequenced material: cells from a skin blister. The CDR3 loop is CSAQTGANEKLFF.